The T cell receptor (beta chain) under discussion was sequenced for a study of cytomegalovirus exposure and HLA in healthy donors. The PCR ran on 60 Vbeta and 13 Jbeta primers. Sequencing used immunoSEQ multiplex PCR; TCRdb keeps in-frame clones, though not all of them. The sample lists 120,000 or so clones; roughly a sixth were seen once. This clone has a handful of counts. No antigen is known for it. The CDR3 spans 13 residues. The V and J ends lost 0 bases and 9 bases respectively, with 9 bases between them. Germline CDR1 reads SGHNT; CDR2 reads YENEEA. Broader study findings: When presence/absence was analysed, sequencing depth was taken to be roughly uniform across donors. In a later analysis, common viral pathogens appeared linked to several of the most significant clusters. The authors listed around 150 TCR beta chains as cytomegalovirus-associated.

What was sequenced was PBMCs. The sequence was collected from a female donor in good health and CMV-seropositive. V gene TRBV11-3 combines with J gene TRBJ2-1; D call uncertain. The CDR3 protein is CASSLDRHVEQFF. The DNA of the CDR3 is TGTGCCAGCAGCTTAGATAGACATGTTGAGCAGTTCTTC.